Each of the 4 T cell receptor beta chains below was sequenced from the same sample in a study of T cell changes during pregnancy in multiple sclerosis. TCRdb keeps only in-frame clones here, not all; method: immunoSEQ multiplex PCR. Seen here are more than 50,000 clones, around 94% observed once, and the top ten hold roughly 2.4%. Specimen: CD8+ T cells from peripheral blood mononuclear cells, collected after pregnancy. Receptors were obtained from a female donor with multiple sclerosis, enrolled in a pregnancy study.

This chain joins TRBV6-1 and TRBJ2-1, with 12 bases lining up with TRBD2. The CDR3 loop spans 15 amino acids. Germline assignment: CDR1 MNHNS and CDR2 SASEGT. The V and J ends lost 5 bases and 6 bases, in that order; junction bases with no gene match: 5. Written as DNA, the CDR3 is TGTGCCAGCAGTCCTAGCGGGAGGGCCATCAATGAGCAGTTCTTC. Translated: CASSPSGRAINEQFF.

In this sample, this clone turned up once. V gene TRBV6-1 combines with J gene TRBJ2-7, with 11 bases aligning to TRBD2. Germline CDR1 reads MNHNS; CDR2 reads SASEGT. The CDR3 loop spans 17 amino acids. V dropped 1 base and J dropped 2; count of bases not matched to a gene: 7. CDR3 loop: CASSEGTSGLIAYEQYF. In DNA form, the CDR3 reads TGTGCCAGCAGTGAAGGGACTAGCGGGCTAATCGCCTACGAGCAGTACTTC.

The V gene is TRBV18, the J gene TRBJ2-7; no definite D call. The CDR3 length is 15 residues. Germline CDR1 reads KGHSH; CDR2 reads LQKENI. Deletions cut 0 bases from V and 2 bases from J, with 11 bases between. The CDR3 DNA reads TGTGCCAGCTCACCACCGGTCGGGTCACCCTACGAGCAGTACTTC. It codes for CASSPPVGSPYEQYF.

This chain joins TRBV27 and TRBJ2-7; D perhaps matches TRBD1 (6 bases). CDR3 length equals 14 residues. CDR1 MNHEY and CDR2 SMNVEV come from the germline V gene (reference sequence). V lost 0 bases and J lost 3, with 9 bases in between. The CDR3, as DNA: TGTGCCAGCAGTTTATCGGGGGCAGGCTACGAGCAGTACTTC. This gives the protein CASSLSGAGYEQYF.